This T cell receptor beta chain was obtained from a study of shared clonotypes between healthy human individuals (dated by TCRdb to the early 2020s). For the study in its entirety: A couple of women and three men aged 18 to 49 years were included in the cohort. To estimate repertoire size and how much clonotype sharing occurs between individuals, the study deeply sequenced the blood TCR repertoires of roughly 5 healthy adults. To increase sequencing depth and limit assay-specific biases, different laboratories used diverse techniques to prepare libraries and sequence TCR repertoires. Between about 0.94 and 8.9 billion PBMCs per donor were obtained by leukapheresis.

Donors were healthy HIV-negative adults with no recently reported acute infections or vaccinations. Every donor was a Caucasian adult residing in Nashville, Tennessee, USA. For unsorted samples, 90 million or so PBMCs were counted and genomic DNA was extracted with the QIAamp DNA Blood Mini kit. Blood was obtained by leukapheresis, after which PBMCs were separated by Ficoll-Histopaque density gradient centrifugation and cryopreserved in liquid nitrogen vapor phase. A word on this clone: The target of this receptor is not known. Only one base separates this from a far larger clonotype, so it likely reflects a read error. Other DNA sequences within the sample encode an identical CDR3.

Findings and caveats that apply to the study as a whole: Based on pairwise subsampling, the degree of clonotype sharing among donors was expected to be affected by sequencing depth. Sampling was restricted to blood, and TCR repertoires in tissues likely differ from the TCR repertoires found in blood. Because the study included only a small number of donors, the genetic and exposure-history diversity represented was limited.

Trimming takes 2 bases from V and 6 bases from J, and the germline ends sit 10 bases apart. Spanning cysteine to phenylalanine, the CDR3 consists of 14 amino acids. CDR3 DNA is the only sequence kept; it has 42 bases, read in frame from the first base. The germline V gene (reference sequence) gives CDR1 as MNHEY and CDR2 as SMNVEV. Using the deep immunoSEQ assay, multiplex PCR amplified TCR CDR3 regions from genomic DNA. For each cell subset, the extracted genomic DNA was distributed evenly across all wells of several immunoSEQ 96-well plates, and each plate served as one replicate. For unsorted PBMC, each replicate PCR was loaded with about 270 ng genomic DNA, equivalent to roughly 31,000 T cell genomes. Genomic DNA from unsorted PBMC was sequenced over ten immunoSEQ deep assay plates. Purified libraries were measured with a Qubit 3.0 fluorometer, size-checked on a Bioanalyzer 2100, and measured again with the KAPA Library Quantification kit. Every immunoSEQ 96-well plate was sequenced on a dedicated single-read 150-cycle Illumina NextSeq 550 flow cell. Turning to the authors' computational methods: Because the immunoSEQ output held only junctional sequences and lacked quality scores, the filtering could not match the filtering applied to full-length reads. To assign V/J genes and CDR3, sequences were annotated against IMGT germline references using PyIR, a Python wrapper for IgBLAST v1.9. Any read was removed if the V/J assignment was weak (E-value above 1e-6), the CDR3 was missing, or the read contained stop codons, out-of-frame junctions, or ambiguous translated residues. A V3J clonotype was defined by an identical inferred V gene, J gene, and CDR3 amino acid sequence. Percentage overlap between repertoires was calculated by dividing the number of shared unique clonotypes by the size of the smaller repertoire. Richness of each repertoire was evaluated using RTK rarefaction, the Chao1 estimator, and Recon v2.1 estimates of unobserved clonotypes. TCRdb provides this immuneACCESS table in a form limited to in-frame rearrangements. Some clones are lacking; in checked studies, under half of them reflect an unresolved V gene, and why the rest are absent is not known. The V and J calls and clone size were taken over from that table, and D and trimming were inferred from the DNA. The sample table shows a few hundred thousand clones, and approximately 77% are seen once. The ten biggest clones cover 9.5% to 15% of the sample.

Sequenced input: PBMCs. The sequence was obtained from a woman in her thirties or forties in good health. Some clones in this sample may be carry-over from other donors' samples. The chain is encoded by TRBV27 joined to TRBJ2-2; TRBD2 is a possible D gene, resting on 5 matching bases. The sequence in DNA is TGTGCCAGCAGTTTACTGACCGGGGCCGGGGAGCTGTTTTTT. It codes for CASSLLTGAGELFF.